This T cell receptor (beta chain) was recorded in a study of cytomegalovirus exposure and HLA in healthy donors. Primers included in the PCR were 60 Vbeta and 13 Jbeta primers. Data came from immunoSEQ multiplex PCR; TCRdb stores just in-frame clones and leaves some out. The sample consists of about 200,000 clones, 70% to 85% of them appearing once. Study-wide results and limits: Accurate HLA-A and HLA-B prediction from TCR beta sequences was reported for most subjects. CMV antigen specificity of three CMV-associated chains was confirmed in vitro.

From germline, CDR1 is LGHNA and CDR2 YSLEER. V lost 1 base, J lost 3 bases, and 9 bases lay in between. The CDR3 length is 14 residues. Details on this clone: Its antigen remains unknown.

The V call is TRBV4-3, the J call TRBJ2-5; possible D gene TRBD1, 6 bases. Sequences were obtained from PBMCs. This receptor was obtained from a boy aged 2 to 10 in good health and CMV-seronegative. This CDR3 reads CASSQGTAEETQYF. CDR3 sequence (DNA): TGCGCCAGCAGCCAAGGGACAGCCGAAGAGACCCAGTACTTC.